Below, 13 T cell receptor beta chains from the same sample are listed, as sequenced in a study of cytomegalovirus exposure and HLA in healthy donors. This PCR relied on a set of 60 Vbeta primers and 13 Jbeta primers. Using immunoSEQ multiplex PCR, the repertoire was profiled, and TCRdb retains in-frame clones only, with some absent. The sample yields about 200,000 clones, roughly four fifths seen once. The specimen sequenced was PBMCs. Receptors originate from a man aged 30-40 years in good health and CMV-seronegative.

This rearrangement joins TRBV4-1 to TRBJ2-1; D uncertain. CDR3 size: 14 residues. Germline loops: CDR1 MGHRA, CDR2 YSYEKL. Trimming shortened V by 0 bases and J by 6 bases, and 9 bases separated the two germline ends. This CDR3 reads CASSQERQFNEQFF. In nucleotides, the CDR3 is TGCGCCAGCAGCCAAGAGAGGCAGTTCAATGAGCAGTTCTTC.

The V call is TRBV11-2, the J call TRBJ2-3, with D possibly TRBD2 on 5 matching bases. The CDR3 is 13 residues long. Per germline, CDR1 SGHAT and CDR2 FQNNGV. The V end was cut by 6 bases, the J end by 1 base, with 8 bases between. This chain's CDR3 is CASRRVGTDTQYF. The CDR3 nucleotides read TGTGCCAGCAGGAGGGTTGGCACAGATACGCAGTATTTT.

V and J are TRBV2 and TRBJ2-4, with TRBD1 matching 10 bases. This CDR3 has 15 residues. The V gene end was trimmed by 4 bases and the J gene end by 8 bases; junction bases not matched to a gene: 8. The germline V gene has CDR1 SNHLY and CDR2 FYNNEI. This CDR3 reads CASSGGGTGEDIQYF. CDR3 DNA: TGTGCCAGCAGTGGGGGGGGGACAGGGGAGGACATTCAGTACTTC.

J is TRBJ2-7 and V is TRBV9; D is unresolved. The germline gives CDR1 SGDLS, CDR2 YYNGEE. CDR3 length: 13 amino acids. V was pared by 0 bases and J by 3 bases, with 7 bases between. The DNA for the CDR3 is TGTGCCAGCAGCGTAGCTCCGAGCTACGAGCAGTACTTC. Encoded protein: CASSVAPSYEQYF. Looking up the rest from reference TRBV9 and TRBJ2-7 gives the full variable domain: DSGVTQTPKHLITATGQRVTLRCSPRSGDLSVYWYQQSLDQGLQFLIQYYNGEERAKGNILERFSAQQFPDLHSELNLSSLELGDSALYFCASSVAPSYEQYFGPGTRLTVT.

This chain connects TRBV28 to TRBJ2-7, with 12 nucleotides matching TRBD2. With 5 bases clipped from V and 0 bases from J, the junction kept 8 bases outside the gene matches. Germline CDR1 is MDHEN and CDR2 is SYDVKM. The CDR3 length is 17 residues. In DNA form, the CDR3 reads TGTGCCAGCAGTCCCGGGACTAGCGGGTTCTACTCCTACGAGCAGTACTTC. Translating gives CASSPGTSGFYSYEQYF.

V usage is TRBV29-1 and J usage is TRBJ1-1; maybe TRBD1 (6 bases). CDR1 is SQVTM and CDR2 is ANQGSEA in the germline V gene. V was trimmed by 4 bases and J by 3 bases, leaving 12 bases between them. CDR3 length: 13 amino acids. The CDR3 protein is CSVAWGQHTEAFF. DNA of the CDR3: TGCAGCGTTGCCTGGGGGCAGCACACTGAAGCTTTCTTT. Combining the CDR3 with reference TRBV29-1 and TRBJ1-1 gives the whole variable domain SAVISQKPSRDICQRGTSLTIQCQVDSQVTMMFWYRQQPGQSLTLIATANQGSEATYESGFVIDKFPISRPNLTFSTLTVSNMSPEDSSIYLCSVAWGQHTEAFFGQGTRLTVV.

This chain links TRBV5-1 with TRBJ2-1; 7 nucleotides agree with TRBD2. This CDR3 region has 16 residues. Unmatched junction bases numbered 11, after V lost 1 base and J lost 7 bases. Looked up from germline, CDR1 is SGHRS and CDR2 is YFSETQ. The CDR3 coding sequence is TGCGCCAGCAGCTTGAAGGGAGACGGGAGGAGAAATGAGCAGTTCTTC. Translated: CASSLKGDGRRNEQFF.

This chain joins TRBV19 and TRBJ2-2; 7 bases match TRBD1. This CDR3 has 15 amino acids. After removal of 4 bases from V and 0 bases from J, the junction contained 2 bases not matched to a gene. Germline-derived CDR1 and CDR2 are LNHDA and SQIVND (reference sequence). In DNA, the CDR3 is TGTGCCAGTAGTAAGGGACAGACGAACACCGGGGAGCTGTTTTTT. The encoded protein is CASSKGQTNTGELFF.

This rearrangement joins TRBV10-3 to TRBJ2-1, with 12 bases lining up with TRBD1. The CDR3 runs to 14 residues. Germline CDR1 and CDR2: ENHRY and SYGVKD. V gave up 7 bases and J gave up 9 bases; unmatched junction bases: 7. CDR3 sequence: CAITQGQGASEQFF. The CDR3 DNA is TGTGCCATCACCCAGGGACAGGGGGCTAGTGAGCAGTTCTTC.

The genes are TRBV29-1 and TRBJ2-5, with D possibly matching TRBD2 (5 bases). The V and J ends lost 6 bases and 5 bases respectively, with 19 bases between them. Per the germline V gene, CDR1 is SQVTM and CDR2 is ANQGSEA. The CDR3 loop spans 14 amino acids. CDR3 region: CSVTRGLLMETQYF. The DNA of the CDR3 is TGCAGCGTGACTCGAGGGCTATTAATGGAGACCCAGTACTTC.

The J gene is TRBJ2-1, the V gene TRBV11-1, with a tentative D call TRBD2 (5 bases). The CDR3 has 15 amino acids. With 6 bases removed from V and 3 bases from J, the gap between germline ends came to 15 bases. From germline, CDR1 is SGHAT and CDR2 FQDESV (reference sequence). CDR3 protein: CASRRLGAVYNEQFF. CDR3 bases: TGTGCCAGCAGACGACTGGGAGCCGTCTACAATGAGCAGTTCTTC. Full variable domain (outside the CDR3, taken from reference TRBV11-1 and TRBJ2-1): EAEVAQSPRYKITEKSQAVAFWCDPISGHATLYWYRQILGQGPELLVQFQDESVVDDSQLPKDRFSAERLKGVDSTLKIQPAELGDSAMYLCASRRLGAVYNEQFFGPGTRLTVL.

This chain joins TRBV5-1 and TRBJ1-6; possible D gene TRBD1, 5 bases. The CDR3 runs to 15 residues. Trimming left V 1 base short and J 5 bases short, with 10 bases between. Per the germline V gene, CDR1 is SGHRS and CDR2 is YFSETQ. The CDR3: CASSLTRQNNSPLHF. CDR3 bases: TGCGCCAGCAGCTTGACGAGACAGAATAATTCACCCCTCCACTTT.

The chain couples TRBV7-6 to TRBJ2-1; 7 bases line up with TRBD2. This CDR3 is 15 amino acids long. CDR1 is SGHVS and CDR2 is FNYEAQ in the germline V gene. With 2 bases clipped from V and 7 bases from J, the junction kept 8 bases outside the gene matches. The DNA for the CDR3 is TGTGCCAGCAGCTTACTAGGGACTACTAATAATGAGCAGTTCTTC. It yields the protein CASSLLGTTNNEQFF. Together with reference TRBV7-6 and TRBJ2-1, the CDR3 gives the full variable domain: GAGVSQSPRYKVTKRGQDVALRCDPISGHVSLYWYRQALGQGPEFLTYFNYEAQQDKSGLPNDRFSAERPEGSISTLTIQRTEQRDSAMYRCASSLLGTTNNEQFFGPGTRLTVL.